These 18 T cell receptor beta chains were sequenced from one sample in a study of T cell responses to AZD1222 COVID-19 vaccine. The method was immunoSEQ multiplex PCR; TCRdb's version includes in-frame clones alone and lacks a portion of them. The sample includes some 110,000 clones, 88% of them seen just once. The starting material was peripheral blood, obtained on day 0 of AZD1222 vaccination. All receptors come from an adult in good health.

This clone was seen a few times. Here the CDR3 reads CASSPTLGTGGGEQYF. The CDR3, as DNA: TGTGCCAGCAGCCCTACCCTCGGGACAGGGGGCGGCGAGCAGTACTTC. V is TRBV16 and J is TRBJ2-7, with 12 bases identical to TRBD1. The CDR3 spans 16 residues. The V gene end was trimmed by 4 bases and the J gene end by 6 bases; junction bases not matched to a gene: 10. Germline V gene sequence: CDR1 KGHSY, CDR2 FQNENV.

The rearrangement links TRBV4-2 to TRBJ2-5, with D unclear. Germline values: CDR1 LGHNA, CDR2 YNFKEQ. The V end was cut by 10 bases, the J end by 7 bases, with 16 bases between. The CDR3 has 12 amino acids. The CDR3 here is CATRSGLGTQYF. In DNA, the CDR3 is TGTGCCACCCGGTCTGGGTTAGGGACCCAGTACTTC.

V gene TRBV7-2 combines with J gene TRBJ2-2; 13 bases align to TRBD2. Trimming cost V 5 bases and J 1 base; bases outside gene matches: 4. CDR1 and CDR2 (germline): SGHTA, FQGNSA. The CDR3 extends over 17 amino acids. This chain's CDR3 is CASSAGLAGRNTGELFF. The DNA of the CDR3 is TGTGCCAGCAGCGCGGGACTAGCGGGACGGAACACCGGGGAGCTGTTTTTT.

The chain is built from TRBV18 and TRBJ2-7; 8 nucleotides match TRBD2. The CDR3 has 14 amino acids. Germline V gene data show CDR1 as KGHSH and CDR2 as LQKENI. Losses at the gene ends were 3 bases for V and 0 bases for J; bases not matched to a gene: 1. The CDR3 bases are TGTGCCAGCTCACCGGGACTAGTCTCCTACGAGCAGTACTTC. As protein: CASSPGLVSYEQYF.

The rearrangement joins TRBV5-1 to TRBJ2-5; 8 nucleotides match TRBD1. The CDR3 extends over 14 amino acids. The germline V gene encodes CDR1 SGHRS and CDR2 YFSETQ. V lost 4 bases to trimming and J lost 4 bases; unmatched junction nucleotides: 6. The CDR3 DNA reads TGCGCCAGCAGCCAGGACAGGGTCCCAGAGACCCAGTACTTC. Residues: CASSQDRVPETQYF. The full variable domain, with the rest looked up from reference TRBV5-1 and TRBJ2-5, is KAGVTQTPRYLIKTRGQQVTLSCSPISGHRSVSWYQQTPGQGLQFLFEYFSETQRNKGNFPGRFSGRQFSNSRSEMNVSTLELGDSALYLCASSQDRVPETQYFGPGTRLLVL.

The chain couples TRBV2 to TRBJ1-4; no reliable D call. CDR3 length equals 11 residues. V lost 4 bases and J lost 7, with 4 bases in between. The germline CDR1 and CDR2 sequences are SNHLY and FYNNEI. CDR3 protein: CASSVREKLFF. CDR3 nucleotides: TGTGCCAGCAGTGTACGTGAAAAACTGTTTTTT.

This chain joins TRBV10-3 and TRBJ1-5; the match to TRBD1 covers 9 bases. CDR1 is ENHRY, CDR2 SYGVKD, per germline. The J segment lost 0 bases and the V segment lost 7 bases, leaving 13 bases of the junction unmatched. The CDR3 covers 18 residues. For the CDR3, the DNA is TGTGCCATCACCGGGGACAGGGCGGAACCCGATAGCAATCAGCCCCAGCATTTT. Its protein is CAITGDRAEPDSNQPQHF.

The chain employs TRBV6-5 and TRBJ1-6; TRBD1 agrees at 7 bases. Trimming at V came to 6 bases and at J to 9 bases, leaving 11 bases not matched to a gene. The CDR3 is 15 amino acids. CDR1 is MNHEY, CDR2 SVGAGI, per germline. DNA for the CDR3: TGTGCCAGCAGACTGGACAGGAGTGGGGTTTCACCCCTCCACTTT. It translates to CASRLDRSGVSPLHF.

The DNA of the CDR3 is TGCGCCAGCAGCCAAGAGTGGGGGCTGGTCACTGAAGCTTTCTTT. It codes for CASSQEWGLVTEAFF. The chain is built from TRBV4-3 and TRBJ1-1; the D gene is possibly TRBD1 (6 bases). Germline V gives CDR1 LGHNA, CDR2 YSLEER. CDR3 size: 15 residues. V was clipped by 0 bases and J by 4 bases, with 12 bases between them.

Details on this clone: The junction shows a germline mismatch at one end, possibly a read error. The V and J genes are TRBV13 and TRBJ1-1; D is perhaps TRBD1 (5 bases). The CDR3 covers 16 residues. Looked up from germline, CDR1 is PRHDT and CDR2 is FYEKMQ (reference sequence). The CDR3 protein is CASSLPPPRGRAESFF. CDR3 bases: TGTGCCAGCAGCCTACCACCGCCCCGGGGACGGGCTGAATCTTTCTTT.

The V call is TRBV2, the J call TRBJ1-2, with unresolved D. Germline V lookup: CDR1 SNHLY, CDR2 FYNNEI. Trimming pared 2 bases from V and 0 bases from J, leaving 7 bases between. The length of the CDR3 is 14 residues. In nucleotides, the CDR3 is TGTGCCAGCAGTGAATTCGGATCTAACTATGGCTACACCTTC. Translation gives CASSEFGSNYGYTF.

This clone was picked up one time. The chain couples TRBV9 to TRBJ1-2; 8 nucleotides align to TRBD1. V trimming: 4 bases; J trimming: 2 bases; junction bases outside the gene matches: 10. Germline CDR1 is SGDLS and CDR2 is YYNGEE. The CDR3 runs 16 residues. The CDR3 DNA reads TGTGCCAGCAGCCCTACCCCCGACAGGGGAAACTATGGCTACACCTTC. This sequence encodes CASSPTPDRGNYGYTF.

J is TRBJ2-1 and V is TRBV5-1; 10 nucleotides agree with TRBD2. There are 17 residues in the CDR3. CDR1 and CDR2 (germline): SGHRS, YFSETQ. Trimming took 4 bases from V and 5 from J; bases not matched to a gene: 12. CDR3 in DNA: TGCGCCAGCAGCCCTCACGCCGGGACTAGCGCCAACAATGAGCAGTTCTTC. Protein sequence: CASSPHAGTSANNEQFF.

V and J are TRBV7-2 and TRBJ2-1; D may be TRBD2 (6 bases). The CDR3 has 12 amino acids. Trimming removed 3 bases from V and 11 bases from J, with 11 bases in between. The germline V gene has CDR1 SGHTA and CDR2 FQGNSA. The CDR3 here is CASSFSSAQQFF. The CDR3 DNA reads TGTGCCAGCAGCTTCTCTAGCGCCCAGCAGTTCTTC.

The CDR3: CASTLSNYGYTF. The CDR3 region has the DNA TGTGCCAGCACCCTCTCTAACTATGGCTACACCTTC. This sequence joins TRBV6-5 and TRBJ1-2; D is unresolved. Per germline, CDR1 MNHEY and CDR2 SVGAGI. Trimming removed 7 bases at V and 0 bases at J, with 6 bases between. This CDR3 contains 12 residues.

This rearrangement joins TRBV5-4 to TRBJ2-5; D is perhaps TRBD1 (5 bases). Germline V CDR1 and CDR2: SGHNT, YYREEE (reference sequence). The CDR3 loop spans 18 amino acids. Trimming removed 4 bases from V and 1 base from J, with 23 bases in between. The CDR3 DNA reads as TGTGCCAGCAGCAAGAAAACCCCCGAAGCAGGGTCCCAAGAGACCCAGTACTTC. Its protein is CASSKKTPEAGSQETQYF.

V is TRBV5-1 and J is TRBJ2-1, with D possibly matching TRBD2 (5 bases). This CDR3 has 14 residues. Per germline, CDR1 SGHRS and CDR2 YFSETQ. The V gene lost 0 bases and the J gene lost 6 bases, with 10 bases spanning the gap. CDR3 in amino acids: CASSLGLASNEQFF. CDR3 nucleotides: TGCGCCAGCAGCTTGGGTCTAGCTTCCAATGAGCAGTTCTTC.

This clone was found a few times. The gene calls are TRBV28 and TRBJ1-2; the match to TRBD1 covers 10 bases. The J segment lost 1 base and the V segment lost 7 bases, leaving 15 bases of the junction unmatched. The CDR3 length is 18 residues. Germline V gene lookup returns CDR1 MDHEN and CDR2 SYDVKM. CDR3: CASILARDRGQSNYGYTF. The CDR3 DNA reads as TGTGCCAGCATCTTAGCCCGGGACAGGGGCCAGAGTAACTATGGCTACACCTTC.